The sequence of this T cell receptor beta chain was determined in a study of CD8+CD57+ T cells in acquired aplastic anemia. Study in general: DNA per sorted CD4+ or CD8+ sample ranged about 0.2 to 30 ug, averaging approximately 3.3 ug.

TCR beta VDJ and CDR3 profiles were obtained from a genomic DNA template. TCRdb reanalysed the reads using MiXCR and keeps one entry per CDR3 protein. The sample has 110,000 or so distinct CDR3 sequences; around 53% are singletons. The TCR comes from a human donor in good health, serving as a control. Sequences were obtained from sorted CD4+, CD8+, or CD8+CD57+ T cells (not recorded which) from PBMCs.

CDR3 DNA: TGCAGCGTTGGGTCCAGGAACACTGAAGCTTTCTTT. It is translated as CSVGSRNTEAFF. The chain links TRBV29-1 to TRBJ1-1; D is ambiguous. The germline V gene has CDR1 SQVTM and CDR2 ANQGSEA. This CDR3 spans 12 amino acids. V lost 4 bases to trimming and J lost 1 base, with 7 bases between them.